These T cell receptor beta chains were read from a single sample in a study of cytomegalovirus exposure and HLA in healthy donors. Only in-frame clones appear in the TCRdb table, and some are missing; sequencing was by immunoSEQ multiplex PCR. The sample shows 95,000 to 100,000 clones, 75% of them seen only once. Material: PBMCs. The receptor set was obtained from a man between 50 and 59 years old in good health and CMV-seronegative. Each CDR3 is given without its conserved first and last residue. The D gene is left open where the match is weak.

v_call,d_call,j_call,cdr3_aa
TRBV10-3,TRBD2,TRBJ2-3,AISPSGRYTDTQY
TRBV28,-,TRBJ1-6,ASKGGNSPLH
TRBV28,TRBD1,TRBJ1-1,ASTLVRGEAF
TRBV7-7,-,TRBJ2-3,ASSPGVHSDTQY
TRBV7-2,TRBD2,TRBJ2-2,ASSSRGGGNTGELF
TRBV5-1,TRBD1,TRBJ2-7,ASSLPRGTGVDEQY
TRBV29-1,TRBD2,TRBJ2-7,SVGGLAGDYEQY
TRBV5-4,-,TRBJ1-5,ASSLMGRGQPQH
TRBV29-1,TRBD2,TRBJ2-3,STTSLGLAGDTQY
TRBV5-5,-,TRBJ1-2,ASSLGDTFGGYT
TRBV7-2,-,TRBJ2-7,ASSLAPPVEQY
TRBV13,TRBD1,TRBJ1-2,ASSYSTGQGDGYT
TRBV29-1,-,TRBJ1-1,SVGQANTEAF
TRBV2,-,TRBJ1-3,ASSGSSGNTIY
TRBV19,TRBD1,TRBJ1-5,ASSNRQGPGNQPQH
TRBV2,-,TRBJ1-2,ASSEAVTAVAGYT
TRBV7-3,TRBD2,TRBJ2-3,ASSWGTSGSTDTQY
TRBV10-3,TRBD1,TRBJ1-2,AIGDRTVGYGYT
TRBV9,-,TRBJ1-4,ASSEGGRFNEKLF
TRBV2,-,TRBJ1-4,ASSNSRATNEKLF
TRBV4-2,-,TRBJ2-2,ASKGGIGELF
TRBV5-6,-,TRBJ2-5,ASSRDRFQETQY
TRBV6-6,-,TRBJ2-3,ATQGAVSTDTQY
TRBV19,-,TRBJ1-5,ASTPGGGQPQH
TRBV7-3,TRBD1,TRBJ1-2,ASSLTGQEPYGYT
TRBV5-1,TRBD1,TRBJ1-1,ASRPGQHFGNTEAF
TRBV11-2,TRBD1,TRBJ2-7,ASSLRDRGLEEQY
TRBV29-1,TRBD2,TRBJ2-5,SVEVAVLAKGETQY
TRBV5-6,-,TRBJ1-2,ASSYLGGSA
TRBV6-1,TRBD1,TRBJ1-2,ASSAPRDRARGYT
TRBV5-4,TRBD1,TRBJ1-2,ASGRGGQGGIGYT
TRBV14,-,TRBJ2-2,ASSPGPGELF
TRBV5-1,-,TRBJ2-7,ASSPGQRYEQY
TRBV27,TRBD2,TRBJ2-2,ASHPGGNTGELF
TRBV7-2,-,TRBJ1-5,ASSLGAGGYSNQPQH
TRBV6-1,-,TRBJ2-3,ASSLQGKGTDTQY
TRBV6-1,TRBD1,TRBJ1-4,ASCRDRDEKLF
TRBV7-9,-,TRBJ1-1,ASSFGLRSEAF
TRBV4-1,-,TRBJ1-1,ASSHMGQNTEAF
TRBV9,-,TRBJ1-1,ASSVLQGSTEAF
TRBV5-1,-,TRBJ2-7,ASSKSPLGKFNYEQY
TRBV27,-,TRBJ1-6,ASKGIGSNSPLH
TRBV2,TRBD1,TRBJ1-5,ASTLTGTNQPQH
TRBV2,-,TRBJ2-6,ASRKGSGANVLT
TRBV9,TRBD2,TRBJ2-1,ASSVQAGGREQF
TRBV7-3,-,TRBJ1-1,ASSFSIREEAF
TRBV2,TRBD2,TRBJ2-5,ASRTSGGDHEAQY
TRBV19,TRBD2,TRBJ2-5,ASSLAGGPRETQY
TRBV4-3,-,TRBJ2-5,ASSQGRGTQY
TRBV9,-,TRBJ2-1,ASSVASRDNEQF